These 7 T cell receptor beta chains were all obtained from the same sample, sequenced in a study of blood T cells in healthy people across ages. For the second PCR, which ran for about 6 to 12 cycles, a sample-barcoded 5' primer and a J-beta primer mix were used. TCRdb reprocessed the 5' RACE reads with MiXCR, giving one entry per CDR3 protein. This sample has more than 1,400,000 distinct CDR3 sequences, with approximately 38% found just once. Material for sequencing was blood. Receptors originate from a woman aged 18-29 years in good health.

V usage is TRBV30 and J usage is TRBJ2-1, with 7 nucleotides matching TRBD1. CDR3 length equals 12 residues. The germline gives CDR1 GTSNPN, CDR2 SVGIG (reference sequence). The V and J ends lost 3 bases and 5 bases, in that order; junction bases with no gene match: 1. The CDR3 DNA follows: TGTGCCTGGAGACAGGGGAACAATGAGCAGTTCTTC. Translated, it gives CAWRQGNNEQFF.

The rearrangement uses TRBV5-4 and TRBJ2-1; 9 nucleotides agree with TRBD1. CDR1 is SGHNT and CDR2 is YYREEE in the germline V gene (reference sequence). The CDR3 consists of 16 residues. V lost 4 bases, J lost 5 bases, and 10 bases stayed unmatched. The CDR3 nucleotides read TGTGCCAGCAGCATACCCCGGGACAGGGAACACAATGAGCAGTTCTTC. Residues: CASSIPRDREHNEQFF.

The chain links TRBV2 to TRBJ2-1, with TRBD1 matching 8 bases. V gave up 5 bases and J gave up 12 bases; unmatched junction bases: 6. Germline loops: CDR1 SNHLY, CDR2 FYNNEI. The CDR3 totals 12 residues. The CDR3 coding sequence is TGTGCCAGCAGTCGGACAGGGTCTGGGCAGTTCTTC. Translating gives CASSRTGSGQFF.

This clonotype appeared once. V and J are TRBV20-1 and TRBJ2-1, with TRBD2 identical over 11 bases. The CDR3 covers 19 residues. The V and J ends lost 3 bases and 10 bases, in that order; junction bases with no gene match: 23. CDR1 and CDR2 from the germline V gene are DFQATT and SNEGSKA (reference sequence). The CDR3 sequence: CSASKFGSGRARDFYEQFF. The DNA of the CDR3 is TGCAGTGCTAGCAAGTTTGGTAGCGGGAGGGCCAGAGATTTCTACGAGCAGTTCTTC.

This clonotype was seen only a few times. The chain is built from TRBV12-3 or TRBV12-4 and TRBJ1-5, with D perhaps TRBD1 (6 bases). The CDR3 is made up of 13 amino acids. V shed 4 bases and J shed 8 bases, with 12 bases lying between them. The CDR3 spells CASSSRTAEPQHF. DNA of the CDR3: TGTGCCAGCAGTTCTCGGACAGCCGAGCCCCAGCATTTT.

This clonotype appeared many times. This chain connects TRBV12-3 or TRBV12-4 to TRBJ2-1; D is perhaps TRBD2 (5 bases). The CDR3 runs to 13 residues. V lost 6 bases and J lost 7, with 13 bases in between. For the CDR3, the DNA is TGTGCCAGCAGCCCGGGAACTAAGAATGAGCAGTTCTTC. Translation gives CASSPGTKNEQFF.

This clonotype was counted between two and nine times. The rearrangement links TRBV5-1 to TRBJ2-5; 9 bases align to TRBD1. This CDR3 contains 14 residues. The V and J ends lost 4 bases and 2 bases, in that order; junction bases with no gene match: 3. Germline V lookup: CDR1 SGHRS, CDR2 YFSETQ. CDR3 sequence (DNA): TGCGCCAGCAGCACTGGACAGGGGCAAGAGACCCAGTACTTC. Translated: CASSTGQGQETQYF. Full variable domain (remainder filled in from reference TRBV5-1 and TRBJ2-5): KAGVTQTPRYLIKTRGQQVTLSCSPISGHRSVSWYQQTPGQGLQFLFEYFSETQRNKGNFPGRFSGRQFSNSRSEMNVSTLELGDSALYLCASSTGQGQETQYFGPGTRLLVL.